This T cell receptor beta chain derives from a study of blood T cells in healthy people across ages. CDR1 and CDR2 from the germline V gene are LGHNA and YSLEER. The CDR3 is 13 amino acids. V was shortened by 1 base and J by 6 bases, with 10 bases between the two germline ends. PCR was performed a second time for about 7 to 12 cycles using a sample-barcoded 5' primer and a J-beta primer mix. Each CDR3 protein gets one entry after TCRdb re-called the 5' RACE reads with MiXCR. The table has about 510,000 distinct CDR3 sequences, about 25% seen once. This sample also appeared in a second study, on T cells of mothers and their children.

Sequencing was carried out using blood. This sequence joins TRBV4-3 and TRBJ2-7, with a possible D match to TRBD2 (5 bases). The receptor was derived from a boy younger than 10 in good health. CDR3 sequence: CASSQGLGSEQYF. As DNA, the CDR3 is TGCGCCAGCAGCCAAGGTCTGGGGAGCGAGCAGTACTTC.